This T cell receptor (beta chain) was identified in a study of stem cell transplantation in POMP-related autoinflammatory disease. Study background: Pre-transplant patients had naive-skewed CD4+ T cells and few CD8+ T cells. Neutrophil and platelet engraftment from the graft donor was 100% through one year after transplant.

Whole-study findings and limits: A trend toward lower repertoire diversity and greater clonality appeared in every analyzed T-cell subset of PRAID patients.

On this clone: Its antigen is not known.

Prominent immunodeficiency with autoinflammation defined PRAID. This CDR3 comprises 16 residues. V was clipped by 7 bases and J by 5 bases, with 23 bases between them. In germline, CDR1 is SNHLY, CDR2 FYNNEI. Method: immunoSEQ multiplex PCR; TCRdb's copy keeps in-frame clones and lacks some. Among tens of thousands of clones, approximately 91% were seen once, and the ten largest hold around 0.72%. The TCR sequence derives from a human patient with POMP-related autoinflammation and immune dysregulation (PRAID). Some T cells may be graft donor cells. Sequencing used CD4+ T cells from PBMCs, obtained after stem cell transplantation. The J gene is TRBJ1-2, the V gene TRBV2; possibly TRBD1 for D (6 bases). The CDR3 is CASIRDKASAHYGYTF. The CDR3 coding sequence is TGTGCCAGCATCAGGGACAAGGCCTCTGCCCATTATGGCTACACCTTC.